One T cell receptor beta chain is described in this entry. These data are taken from a study of blood T cell repertoires in COVID-19. Study-wide background: The United States, Italy and Spain were the sources of the acute and convalescent COVID-19 samples. Sample material is recorded as cDNA or gDNA derived from T cells, B-cell-depleted T cells, or PBMCs.

The table came from immunoSEQ multiplex PCR; TCRdb's copy has only in-frame clones and leaves some out. Among around 230,000 clones listed, about 86% were seen once. Recruitment covered fewer than 25 US areas and drew participants whose ages spanned roughly 18 to 89 years. Germline V lookup: CDR1 LGHDT, CDR2 YNNKEL (reference sequence). The CDR3 loop spans 9 amino acids. Source material: PBMCs or T cells enriched from blood (not recorded which). This receptor was obtained from a woman aged 40 to 49 with acute COVID-19. The chain has TRBV3-1 (or the pseudogene TRBV3-2) and TRBJ2-7, with a tentative D call TRBD2 (6 bases). The CDR3 DNA follows: TGTGGGGGGGTCCACGAGCAGTACTTC. It yields the protein CGGVHEQYF.